A selection of T cell receptor beta chains follows, all from one sample in a study of blood T cell repertoires in COVID-19. TCRdb keeps only in-frame clones here, not all; method: immunoSEQ multiplex PCR. Among roughly 280,000 clones listed, around 80% were seen once. The sequenced sample consisted of peripheral blood. Receptors were obtained from a man in his sixties with acute or convalescent COVID-19. Both conserved end residues are part of each CDR3. D genes are given only for firm matches. Size is omitted from some rows. Given values are once, few, many or a class for expanded clones.

D gene	clone size	J gene	V gene	CDR3 DNA	CDR3 protein
TRBD2	NA	TRBJ2-2	TRBV6-2/TRBV6-3	TGTGCCAGCAGTTACTACGGACTAGCTGGTTGGAACACCGGGGAGCTGTTTTTT	CASSYYGLAGWNTGELFF
TRBD1	NA	TRBJ2-3	TRBV10-1	TGCGCCAGCAGCCGGGACAGGCTCTTGGATACGCAGTATTTT	CASSRDRLLDTQYF
NA	NA	TRBJ2-7	TRBV27	TGTGCCAGCAGTTTAATGGGGAGCGAGCAGTACTTC	CASSLMGSEQYF
NA	NA	TRBJ1-5	TRBV7-6	TGTGCCAGCAGCCGGGGGGAAAATCAGCCCCAGCATTTT	CASSRGENQPQHF
TRBD1	NA	TRBJ2-1	TRBV24-1	TGTGCCACCAGTGATCCGGGACAGCTCAATGAGCAGTTCTTC	CATSDPGQLNEQFF
NA	NA	TRBJ2-7	TRBV5-1	TGCGCCAGCAGGAAGGAGGCAGGTGGGGCCTACGAGCAGTACTTC	CASRKEAGGAYEQYF
NA	NA	TRBJ1-2	TRBV19	TGTGCCAGTAGCCTAAATACAGGTCTCTTGCGTGGCTACACCTTC	CASSLNTGLLRGYTF
NA	once	TRBJ1-1	TRBV2	TGTGCCAGCAGGAAGGACAGCTCGCGGAACACTGAAGCTTTCTTT	CASRKDSSRNTEAFF
TRBD1	NA	TRBJ2-2	TRBV24-1	TGTGCCACCAGTCCCCGGGACAGCCACACCGGGGAGCTGTTTTTT	CATSPRDSHTGELFF
TRBD1	NA	TRBJ2-7	TRBV5-1	TGCGCCAGCAGCCCCCGGGACAGGGGTTCCTACGAGCAGTACTTC	CASSPRDRGSYEQYF
TRBD1	NA	TRBJ1-2	TRBV20-1	TGCAGTGCTTGGACAGGGGATGGCTACACCTTC	CSAWTGDGYTF
TRBD1	NA	TRBJ2-5	TRBV5-6	TGTGCCAGCAGATCCCCAGGGGGCGCGGGGACCCAGTACTTC	CASRSPGGAGTQYF
NA	NA	TRBJ2-2	TRBV2	TGTGCCAGCAGTGACATGGGCAGCGGGGAGCTGTTTTTT	CASSDMGSGELFF
NA	NA	TRBJ1-6	TRBV10-3	TGTGCCATCAGTGAGGTTTTGGGGGGTTATTCACCCCTCCACTTT	CAISEVLGGYSPLHF
NA	few	TRBJ1-1	TRBV4-1	TGCGCCAGCAGCCGTCCAACTGGCGGGGGAACTGAAGCTTTCTTT	CASSRPTGGGTEAFF
NA	NA	TRBJ2-1	TRBV14	TGTGCCAGTCGCCAGGTGGGCCACAATGAGCAGTTCTTC	CASRQVGHNEQFF
NA	once	TRBJ1-2	TRBV10-1	TGCGCCAGCAGTGAGACGGTTCGGAGTTCAAACTATGGCTACACCTTC	CASSETVRSSNYGYTF
NA	NA	TRBJ1-4	TRBV11-2	TGTGCCAGCAGCTTCGGGAAGGTCTACGAAAAACTGTTTTTT	CASSFGKVYEKLFF
TRBD2	NA	TRBJ2-3	TRBV2	TGTGCCAGCACTAGCGGGAGCAGGACAGATACGCAGTATTTT	CASTSGSRTDTQYF
TRBD2	NA	TRBJ2-7	TRBV10-3	TGTGCCATCAGAGCGGGAGACTTCTCCTACGAGCAGTACTTC	CAIRAGDFSYEQYF
NA	NA	TRBJ1-1	TRBV11-1	TGTGCCAGCAGCTTGTTACAGGGTGGCACTGAAGCTTTCTTT	CASSLLQGGTEAFF
TRBD1	few	TRBJ1-2	TRBV28	TGTGCCAGCAGATCCGGGACAGGCTATGGCTACACCTTC	CASRSGTGYGYTF
NA	few	TRBJ1-2	TRBV18	TGTGCCAGCTCCTTGGGGCAGGGTGACGGCTACACCTTC	CASSLGQGDGYTF
TRBD2	few	TRBJ2-5	TRBV27	TGTGCCAGCAGTTCGGGACTAGCGGGACAAGAGACCCAGTACTTC	CASSSGLAGQETQYF
NA	few	TRBJ2-3	TRBV6-5	TGTGCCAGCAGTCCGCTAGCGTTACATTCGGATACGCAGTATTTT	CASSPLALHSDTQYF
NA	NA	TRBJ2-2	TRBV7-2	TGTGCCAGCAGCTATTCACAAGCGTCGGCCGGGGAGCTGTTTTTT	CASSYSQASAGELFF
NA	NA	TRBJ1-1	TRBV7-9	TGTGCCAGCAGCTTCAGACAGGACACTGAAGCTTTCTTT	CASSFRQDTEAFF